This passage covers 2 T cell receptor beta chains from one sample sequenced in a study of blood T cell repertoires in COVID-19 (dated by TCRdb to about 2020). Libraries were built with the immunoSEQ multiplex PCR assay. Drawn from immuneACCESS, this table holds only the in-frame rearrangements with V and J called that TCRdb kept. Clones are partly lost; checked studies trace under half to an unresolved V gene and leave the rest unexplained. This sample has roughly 350,000 clones in its table, and around nine tenths of those were observed once. The top ten clones comprise 5.5% to 7.5% of the sample. Sequencing was performed on peripheral blood. Receptors were obtained from a woman aged 70-85 years with COVID-19, enrolled during active disease.

V is TRBV27 and J is TRBJ1-4; no firm D call. The CDR3 has 14 residues. CDR1 MNHEY and CDR2 SMNVEV come from the germline V gene (reference sequence). Trimming pared 5 bases from V and 7 bases from J, leaving 14 bases between. The DNA for the CDR3 is TGTGCCAGCAGTCCCCCCGGTTTTCCTGAAAAACTGTTTTTT. Protein product: CASSPPGFPEKLFF.

The J gene is TRBJ2-3, the V gene TRBV27; tentative D call: TRBD2 (5 bases). In germline, CDR1 is MNHEY, CDR2 SMNVEV (reference sequence). The length of the CDR3 is 14 residues. Trimming pared 3 bases from V and 5 bases from J, leaving 12 bases between. CDR3: CASSFSRGQDTQYF. The CDR3 bases are TGTGCCAGCAGTTTTTCTCGGGGTCAAGATACGCAGTATTTT.